The 22 T cell receptor beta chains listed next were all sequenced from one sample in a study of response to subunit inactivated influenza vaccine (dated by TCRdb to 2017 to 2018). Preparation of the library involved RT-PCR. The instrument given in TCRdb is Illumina HiSeq 2500. The public reads were reanalyzed by TCRdb: fastp trimming at Q25, MiXCR alignment, in-frame beta chains only. Every distinct CDR3 protein forms one entry, paired with its most common genes and DNA. The sample table holds fewer than 600,000 distinct CDR3 sequences, of which 6.5% to 8% were seen once. The ten biggest clones cover over 10% of the sample. Source: PBMCs from blood, taken less than 25 months after vaccination. The receptors were gathered from a man in his fifties or sixties who received an inactivated influenza vaccine. Donor details come from another sample of the same person, matched by shared clones.

Ten or more counts support this clonotype. The V and J genes are TRBV18 and TRBJ2-7; 7 nucleotides line up with TRBD1. The CDR3 extends over 15 amino acids. V trimming: 3 bases; J trimming: 1 base; junction bases outside the gene matches: 6. The germline V gene has CDR1 KGHSH and CDR2 LQKENI. The CDR3 bases are TGTGCCAGCTCACCGACAGGGACCCCTTCCTACGAGCAGTACTTC. Protein product: CASSPTGTPSYEQYF.

This clonotype was counted between two and nine times. This chain uses TRBV5-1 with TRBJ1-1; D is ambiguous. The V end was cut by 5 bases, the J end by 1 base, with 15 bases between. The CDR3 contains 15 residues. CDR1 and CDR2 from the germline V gene are SGHRS and YFSETQ. The CDR3 loop reads CASSLGLRPNTEAFF. The CDR3, as DNA: TGCGCCAGCAGTCTGGGTCTCAGACCGAACACTGAAGCTTTCTTT.

At least ten counts were recorded for this clonotype. The V call is TRBV20-1, the J call TRBJ2-1; D is perhaps TRBD2 (6 bases). Germline values: CDR1 DFQATT, CDR2 SNEGSKA (reference sequence). V lost 7 bases to trimming and J lost 4 bases, with 20 bases between them. There are 15 residues in the CDR3. The CDR3 loop is CSVTSRRGLYNEQFF. Here the CDR3 DNA reads TGCAGTGTTACAAGCCGGCGGGGCCTATACAATGAGCAGTTCTTC.

This clonotype was observed a handful of times. The chain links TRBV6-5 to TRBJ1-5, with 12 bases fitting TRBD1. The CDR3 has 23 amino acids. V lost 5 bases, J lost 4 bases, and 27 bases stayed unmatched. Germline V CDR1 and CDR2: MNHEY, SVGAGI. The DNA of the CDR3 is TGTGCCAGCAGTCCCCGGAGGGGCCCGGGACAGGGGGCGTTTGGGAGTTGGAATCAGCCCCAGCATTTT. As protein: CASSPRRGPGQGAFGSWNQPQHF.

V and J are TRBV15 and TRBJ2-2, with TRBD1 as a possible D gene (6 bases). V shed 0 bases and J shed 2 bases, with 7 bases lying between them. Germline V lookup: CDR1 LNHNV, CDR2 YYDKDF (reference sequence). The length of the CDR3 is 15 residues. The CDR3 sequence: CATSREQGNTGELFF. As DNA, the CDR3 is TGTGCCACCAGCAGAGAACAGGGAAACACCGGGGAGCTGTTTTTT.

This clonotype was observed at least ten times. This sequence joins TRBV4-1 and TRBJ1-1, with D hard to call. The germline V gene has CDR1 MGHRA and CDR2 YSYEKL. CDR3 length equals 15 residues. Trimming shortened V by 1 base and J by 1 base, and 10 bases separated the two germline ends. The CDR3 DNA reads as TGCGCCAGCAGCCAAGTGGGCCGGTCGAACACTGAAGCTTTCTTT. Encoded protein: CASSQVGRSNTEAFF.

This clonotype was found many times. The chain recombines TRBV20-1 with TRBJ1-6; 7 bases are a match to TRBD1. CDR3 size: 13 residues. Germline loops: CDR1 DFQATT, CDR2 SNEGSKA (reference sequence). Trimming at V came to 3 bases and at J to 10 bases, leaving 6 bases not matched to a gene. In DNA, the CDR3 is TGCAGTGCTAGGCAGACAGGGATATCACCCCTCCACTTT. Its protein product is CSARQTGISPLHF.

This clonotype was picked up many times. The chain employs TRBV6-1 and TRBJ2-2; D gene uncertain. V lost 6 bases to trimming and J lost 1 base, with 9 bases between them. This CDR3 region has 14 residues. Germline V CDR1 and CDR2: MNHNS, SASEGT. The CDR3 bases are TGTGCCAGCAGGCCGACGAGGAACACCGGGGAGCTGTTTTTT. It specifies CASRPTRNTGELFF.

This clonotype was found many times. This sequence joins TRBV5-5 and TRBJ2-7, with TRBD1 matching 10 bases. Germline V lookup: CDR1 SGHKS, CDR2 YYEKEE (reference sequence). V trimming: 4 bases; J trimming: 4 bases; junction bases outside the gene matches: 11. The CDR3 spans 16 residues. The CDR3 DNA reads as TGTGCCAGCAGCGCCGCACCGGGACAGGGGTTTTACGAGCAGTACTTC. This translates into CASSAAPGQGFYEQYF.

This clonotype was seen ten or more times. The V call is TRBV20-1, the J call TRBJ2-7, with D possibly TRBD2 on 5 matching bases. The CDR3 runs to 14 residues. Trimming stripped 6 bases from V and 4 bases from J, with 19 bases between. Germline lookup yields CDR1 DFQATT and CDR2 SNEGSKA (reference sequence). CDR3: CSAPRVPTSYEQYF. The CDR3 bases are TGCAGTGCACCGCGGGTCCCTACCTCTTACGAGCAGTACTTC.

V gene TRBV11-2 combines with J gene TRBJ2-2; D perhaps matches TRBD1 (7 bases). Germline V gives CDR1 SGHAT, CDR2 FQNNGV. The CDR3 runs to 20 residues. Trimming cost V 5 bases and J 3 bases, with 28 bases left between them. CDR3 in DNA: TGTGCCAGCAGCCATCCCGGCGGGGTGACAGGGTCGTTTGACACCGGGGAGCTGTTTTTT. This sequence encodes CASSHPGGVTGSFDTGELFF. Based on the CDR3 plus reference TRBV11-2 and TRBJ2-2, the full variable domain is EAGVAQSPRYKIIEKRQSVAFWCNPISGHATLYWYQQILGQGPKLLIQFQNNGVVDDSQLPKDRFSAERLKGVDSTLKIQPAKLEDSAVYLCASSHPGGVTGSFDTGELFFGEGSRLTVL.

This clonotype has a handful of counts. The chain links TRBV12-3 or TRBV12-4 to TRBJ1-2; D may be TRBD1 (5 bases). Trimming took off 0 bases at V and 6 bases at J, with 17 bases between the two ends. CDR3 length equals 16 residues. The CDR3 loop reads CASSLAARGGVDGYTF. The CDR3, as DNA: TGTGCCAGCAGTTTAGCGGCGAGGGGTGGGGTCGATGGCTACACCTTC.

This sequence joins TRBV3-1 and TRBJ2-7, with a tentative D call TRBD1 (5 bases). V was cut by 1 base and J by 7 bases, with 11 bases left in between. There are 13 residues in the CDR3. CDR1 and CDR2 (germline): LGHDT, YNNKEL (reference sequence). CDR3 loop: CASSQGRAREQYF. The CDR3 DNA sequence: TGTGCCAGCAGCCAAGGCAGGGCCCGGGAGCAGTACTTC.

This clonotype was counted between two and nine times. This chain uses TRBV20-1 with TRBJ2-5; TRBD1 matches at 9 bases. This CDR3 is built from 13 residues. V gave up 4 bases and J gave up 2 bases; unmatched junction bases: 2. Germline loops: CDR1 DFQATT, CDR2 SNEGSKA (reference sequence). This CDR3 reads CSAIGQGQETQYF. The CDR3 DNA reads as TGCAGTGCTATTGGACAGGGGCAAGAGACCCAGTACTTC.

The genes are TRBV10-3 and TRBJ2-2; TRBD1 aligns across 7 bases. The CDR3 length is 16 residues. Germline lookup yields CDR1 ENHRY and CDR2 SYGVKD. The trim removed 2 bases at V and 2 bases at J, leaving 5 bases unmatched. CDR3 coding DNA: TGTGCCATCAGTGAGGCCGGGACAGTTAACACCGGGGAGCTGTTTTTT. Encoded protein: CAISEAGTVNTGELFF.

This clonotype was seen repeatedly, ten times or more. The chain employs TRBV11-2 and TRBJ2-3, with a possible D match to TRBD2 (5 bases). The CDR3 runs 15 residues. The germline V gene has CDR1 SGHAT and CDR2 FQNNGV. Trimming left V 1 base short and J 4 bases short, with 12 bases between. The CDR3 DNA sequence: TGTGCCAGCAGCTTAGCTCCGCGGGCCGCAGATACGCAGTATTTT. Translated: CASSLAPRAADTQYF.

This clonotype was counted at least ten times. J is TRBJ2-5 and V is TRBV29-1, with TRBD1 as a possible D gene (6 bases). The CDR3 loop spans 11 amino acids. V was pared by 2 bases and J by 5 bases, with 6 bases between. Germline V gives CDR1 SQVTM, CDR2 ANQGSEA. CDR3 amino acids: CSVEQGETQYF. In DNA, the CDR3 is TGCAGCGTTGAACAGGGGGAGACCCAGTACTTC.

The chain recombines TRBV5-1 with TRBJ2-2, with no clear D. The V end was cut by 5 bases, the J end by 5 bases, with 13 bases between. Germline-derived CDR1 and CDR2 are SGHRS and YFSETQ. The length of the CDR3 is 14 residues. The CDR3 nucleotides read TGCGCCAGCAGTTCCAGTGTAGATACCGGGGAGCTGTTTTTT. Amino acids: CASSSSVDTGELFF. The whole variable domain, remainder taken from reference TRBV5-1 and TRBJ2-2, is KAGVTQTPRYLIKTRGQQVTLSCSPISGHRSVSWYQQTPGQGLQFLFEYFSETQRNKGNFPGRFSGRQFSNSRSEMNVSTLELGDSALYLCASSSSVDTGELFFGEGSRLTVL.

The CDR3 spells CASSGDRLGGANVLTF. In DNA, the CDR3 is TGTGCCAGCAGTGGGGACAGATTGGGGGGGGCCAACGTCCTGACTTTC. The V and J genes are TRBV2 and TRBJ2-6; 7 bases line up with TRBD1. This CDR3 region has 16 residues. Germline values: CDR1 SNHLY, CDR2 FYNNEI. The J segment lost 4 bases and the V segment lost 4 bases, leaving 7 bases of the junction unmatched.

The chain has TRBV20-1 and TRBJ2-7, with no clear D. V lost 1 base, J lost 7 bases, and 14 bases lay in between. The CDR3 has 13 amino acids. Germline CDR1 DFQATT, CDR2 SNEGSKA (reference sequence). This chain's CDR3 is CSARAAPTREQYF. The CDR3 nucleotides read TGCAGTGCTAGAGCCGCCCCCACCCGGGAGCAGTACTTC.

The table lists this clonotype with a few counts. The V and J genes are TRBV6-2 or TRBV6-3 and TRBJ2-5; 9 bases fit TRBD1. The V segment lost 5 bases and the J segment 5 bases; nucleotides outside the gene matches: 12. The CDR3 consists of 16 residues. In germline, CDR1 is MNHEY, CDR2 SVGEGT. The CDR3 loop is CASSTRDRAYSETQYF. The CDR3 DNA follows: TGTGCCAGCAGTACCCGGGACAGGGCGTATTCGGAGACCCAGTACTTC.

This clonotype was seen at least ten times. The chain's CDR3 is CASRYRQGIIEQYF. CDR3 nucleotides: TGTGCCAGCAGATACCGACAGGGGATAATCGAGCAGTACTTC. The V gene is TRBV2, the J gene TRBJ2-7, with TRBD1 identical over 8 bases. Per the germline V gene, CDR1 is SNHLY and CDR2 is FYNNEI. V lost 6 bases and J lost 6; bases outside the gene matches: 10. The CDR3 has 14 amino acids. Using reference TRBV2 and TRBJ2-7 for the parts outside the CDR3, the full variable domain is EPEVTQTPSHQVTQMGQEVILRCVPISNHLYFYWYRQILGQKVEFLVSFYNNEISEKSEIFDDQFSVERPDGSNFTLKIRSTKLEDSAMYFCASRYRQGIIEQYFGPGTRLTVT.